Shown below are 9 T cell receptor beta chains from a single sample sequenced in a study of somatic mutations in cytotoxic T cells in rheumatoid arthritis. Measured with immunoSEQ multiplex PCR; TCRdb has only the in-frame clones, and not every one. The sample lists around 15,000 clones; over 60% were seen once. The sequenced sample was CD8+ T cells sorted from blood. These receptors were obtained from an adult with rheumatoid arthritis.

The chain is built from TRBV13 and TRBJ2-2; possible D gene TRBD1, 5 bases. CDR3 length: 15 amino acids. The germline gives CDR1 PRHDT, CDR2 FYEKMQ (reference sequence). V was clipped by 6 bases and J by 5 bases, with 16 bases between them. Here the CDR3 reads CASRHRSSATGELFF. CDR3 sequence (DNA): TGTGCCAGCAGACACAGGAGCTCCGCTACCGGGGAGCTGTTTTTT.

This chain connects TRBV25-1 to TRBJ1-2, with TRBD1 matching 7 bases. J gave up 8 bases and V 2 bases, and 5 bases lay outside the gene matches. The CDR3 loop spans 13 amino acids. The germline V gene has CDR1 MGHDK and CDR2 SYGVNS. CDR3 amino acids: CASSEGGGQGYTF. The CDR3 DNA follows: TGTGCCAGCAGTGAAGGAGGGGGCCAAGGCTACACCTTC.

V is TRBV5-4 and J is TRBJ2-1; no reliable D call. Germline-derived CDR1 and CDR2 are SGHNT and YYREEE (reference sequence). The CDR3 is 11 amino acids. Trimming took 2 bases from V and 9 from J, leaving 6 bases between them. CDR3 coding DNA: TGTGCCAGCAGCTTAGGGTTTGAGCAGTTCTTC. Amino acids: CASSLGFEQFF. The full variable domain, in which reference TRBV5-4 and TRBJ2-1 provide the parts outside the CDR3, is ETGVTQSPTHLIKTRGQQVTLRCSSQSGHNTVSWYQQALGQGPQFIFQYYREEENGRGNFPPRFSGLQFPNYSSELNVNALELDDSALYLCASSLGFEQFFGPGTRLTVL.

The rearrangement joins TRBV4-2 to TRBJ2-7, with D tentatively TRBD2 (6 bases). Per the germline V gene, CDR1 is LGHNA and CDR2 is YNFKEQ. This CDR3 contains 14 residues. Trimming took off 3 bases at V and 5 bases at J, with 14 bases between the two ends. The CDR3, as DNA: TGTGCCAGCAGCCACGGCGGGGTAAGCAACGAGCAGTACTTC. Its translation: CASSHGGVSNEQYF.

V gene TRBV19 combines with J gene TRBJ1-5, with TRBD1 as a possible D gene (5 bases). CDR1 LNHDA and CDR2 SQIVND come from the germline V gene (reference sequence). The CDR3 length is 13 residues. Trimming took off 3 bases at V and 6 bases at J, with 9 bases between the two ends. CDR3 protein: CASSIFDSQPQHF. The CDR3 DNA follows: TGTGCCAGTAGTATCTTTGACAGTCAGCCCCAGCATTTT.

This sequence joins TRBV5-6 and TRBJ1-1; D might be TRBD1 (5 bases). Trimming shortened V by 1 base and J by 0 bases, and 10 bases separated the two germline ends. CDR1 is SGHDT and CDR2 is YYEEEE in the germline V gene. The CDR3 totals 15 residues. CDR3 residues: CASSLLAGMNTEAFF. The DNA of the CDR3 is TGTGCCAGCAGCTTGCTCGCAGGGATGAACACTGAAGCTTTCTTT.

This clone was seen just once. This chain joins TRBV2 and TRBJ2-2; D is unclear. CDR1 is SNHLY and CDR2 is FYNNEI in the germline V gene. CDR3 size: 13 residues. Trimming stripped 3 bases from V and 6 bases from J, with 8 bases between. Here the CDR3 reads CASSDQLPGELFF. The DNA for the CDR3 is TGTGCCAGCAGTGATCAGCTCCCCGGGGAGCTGTTTTTT.

This clone was seen only a few times. This sequence joins TRBV27 and TRBJ2-7; D possibly matches TRBD1 or TRBD2 (5 bases each). The ends were cut back, 6 bases at V and 3 bases at J, with 18 bases in the middle. The germline V gene has CDR1 MNHEY and CDR2 SMNVEV (reference sequence). The CDR3 spans 15 residues. CDR3 region: CASRWGSGSGYEQYF. The CDR3 DNA sequence: TGTGCCAGCAGGTGGGGGAGTGGGAGTGGCTACGAGCAGTACTTC.

This chain connects TRBV4-2 to TRBJ2-7; no clear D gene. Trimming removed 4 bases at V and 0 bases at J, with 10 bases between. The CDR3 consists of 14 residues. Germline assignment: CDR1 LGHNA and CDR2 YNFKEQ. The CDR3 sequence is CASSPQASSYEQYF. The CDR3 bases are TGTGCCAGCAGCCCTCAGGCTAGCTCCTACGAGCAGTACTTC.